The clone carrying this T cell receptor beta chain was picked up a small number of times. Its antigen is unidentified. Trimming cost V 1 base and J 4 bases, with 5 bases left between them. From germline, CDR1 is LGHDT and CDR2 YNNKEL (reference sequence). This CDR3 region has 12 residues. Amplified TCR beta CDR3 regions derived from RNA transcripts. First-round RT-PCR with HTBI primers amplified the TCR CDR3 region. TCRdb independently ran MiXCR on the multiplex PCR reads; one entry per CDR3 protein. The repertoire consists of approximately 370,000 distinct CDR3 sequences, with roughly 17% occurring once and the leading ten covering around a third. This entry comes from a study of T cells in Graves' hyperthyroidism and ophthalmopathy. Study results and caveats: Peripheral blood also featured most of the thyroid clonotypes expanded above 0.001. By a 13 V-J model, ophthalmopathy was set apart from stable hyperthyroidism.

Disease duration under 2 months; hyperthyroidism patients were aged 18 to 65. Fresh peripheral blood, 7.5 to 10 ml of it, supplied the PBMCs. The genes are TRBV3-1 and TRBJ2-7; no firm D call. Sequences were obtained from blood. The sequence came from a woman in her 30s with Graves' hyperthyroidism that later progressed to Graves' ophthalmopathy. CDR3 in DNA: TGTGCCAGCAGCCAAGCTGAATACGAGCAGTACTTC. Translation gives CASSQAEYEQYF.